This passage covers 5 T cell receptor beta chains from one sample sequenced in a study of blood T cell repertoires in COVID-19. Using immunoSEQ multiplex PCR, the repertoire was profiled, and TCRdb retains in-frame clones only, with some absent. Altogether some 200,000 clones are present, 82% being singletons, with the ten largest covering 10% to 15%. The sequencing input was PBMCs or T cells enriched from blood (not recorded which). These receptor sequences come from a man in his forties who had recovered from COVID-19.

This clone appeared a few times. The CDR3 DNA reads as TGTGCCAGCAGTCTCCACCGGGTCCGGGCCTACGAGCAGTACGTC. Translation gives CASSLHRVRAYEQYV. The chain combines TRBV6-2 or TRBV6-3 with TRBJ2-7; unclear D gene. Germline V gene sequence: CDR1 MNHEY, CDR2 SVGEGT. The CDR3 has 15 residues. V dropped 5 bases and J dropped 2 bases, with 16 bases sitting between them.

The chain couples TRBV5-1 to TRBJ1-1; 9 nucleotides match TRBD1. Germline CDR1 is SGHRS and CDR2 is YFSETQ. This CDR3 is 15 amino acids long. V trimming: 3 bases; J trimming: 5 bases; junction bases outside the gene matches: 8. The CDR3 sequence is CASSSGDRVVTEAFF. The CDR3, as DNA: TGCGCCAGCAGCTCGGGGGACAGGGTAGTGACTGAAGCTTTCTTT.

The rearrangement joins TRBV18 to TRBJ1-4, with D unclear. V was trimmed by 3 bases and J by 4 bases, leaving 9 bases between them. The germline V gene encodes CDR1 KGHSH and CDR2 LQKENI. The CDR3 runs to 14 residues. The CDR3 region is CASSPERINEKLFF. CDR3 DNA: TGTGCCAGCTCACCCGAGAGGATTAATGAAAAACTGTTTTTT.

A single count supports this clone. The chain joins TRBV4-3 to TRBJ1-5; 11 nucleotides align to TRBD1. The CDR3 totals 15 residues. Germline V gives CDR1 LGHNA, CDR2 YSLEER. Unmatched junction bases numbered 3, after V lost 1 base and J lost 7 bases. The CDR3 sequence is CASSQGTGGGQPQHF. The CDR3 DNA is TGCGCCAGCAGCCAAGGGACAGGGGGCGGCCAGCCCCAGCATTTT.

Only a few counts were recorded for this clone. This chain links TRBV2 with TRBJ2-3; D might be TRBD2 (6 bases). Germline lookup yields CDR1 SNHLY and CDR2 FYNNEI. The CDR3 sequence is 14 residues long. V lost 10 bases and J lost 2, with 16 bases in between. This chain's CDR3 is CATKWGRHTDTQYF. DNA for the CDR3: TGTGCCACCAAGTGGGGGAGGCACACAGATACGCAGTATTTT.